Presented here are 12 T cell receptor beta chains from one specimen sequenced in a study of technical replicates of blood from a handful of donors. Generated by immunoSEQ multiplex PCR, the TCRdb table keeps only in-frame clones and is missing some. The sample yields about 83,000 clones, about 90% seen once. The sequencing sample was made of T cells isolated from PBMCs. Receptor source: a human donor in good health.

This clone has a single count. The chain combines TRBV5-4 with TRBJ2-7, with TRBD1 matching over 9 bases. This CDR3 contains 15 residues. J gave up 5 bases and V 2 bases, and 8 bases lay outside the gene matches. Germline lookup yields CDR1 SGHNT and CDR2 YYREEE (reference sequence). This CDR3 reads CASSFPHRGQDEQYF. In nucleotides, the CDR3 is TGTGCCAGCAGCTTCCCACACAGGGGGCAGGACGAGCAGTACTTC.

The chain couples TRBV5-4 to TRBJ1-2; tentative D call: TRBD1 (5 bases). The germline CDR1 and CDR2 sequences are SGHNT and YYREEE (reference sequence). V was clipped by 7 bases and J by 5 bases, with 9 bases between them. The CDR3 runs 11 residues. This CDR3 is CASWGGYGYTF. For the CDR3, the DNA is TGTGCCAGCTGGGGGGGGTATGGCTACACCTTC.

This sequence joins TRBV6-1 and TRBJ1-1, with TRBD1 matching over 7 bases. This CDR3 comprises 14 residues. Germline assignment: CDR1 MNHNS and CDR2 SASEGT. Trimming at V came to 6 bases and at J to 3 bases, leaving 7 bases not matched to a gene. CDR3 loop: CASRSRGTYTEAFF. CDR3 nucleotides: TGTGCCAGCAGATCCAGGGGGACCTACACTGAAGCTTTCTTT.

The V and J genes are TRBV6-5 and TRBJ2-7; 8 bases map to TRBD2. This CDR3 comprises 14 residues. Trimming cost V 4 bases and J 5 bases; bases outside gene matches: 7. The germline V gene has CDR1 MNHEY and CDR2 SVGAGI. The CDR3 here is CASSWAQRENEQYF. DNA for the CDR3: TGTGCCAGCAGTTGGGCTCAGCGGGAGAACGAGCAGTACTTC.

The V and J genes are TRBV6-1 and TRBJ1-1, with TRBD1 identical over 12 bases. There are 16 residues in the CDR3. V gave up 4 bases and J gave up 4 bases; unmatched junction bases: 7. Looked up from germline, CDR1 is MNHNS and CDR2 is SASEGT. This chain's CDR3 is CASSVGQGAFVTEAFF. CDR3 nucleotides: TGTGCCAGCAGTGTGGGACAGGGGGCATTCGTCACTGAAGCTTTCTTT.

The CDR3 here is CSVGYSGGSKETQYF. The CDR3 DNA follows: TGCAGCGTTGGGTACAGCGGGGGCTCCAAAGAGACCCAGTACTTC. The chain is built from TRBV29-1 and TRBJ2-5, with TRBD2 matching over 8 bases. Germline CDR1 reads SQVTM; CDR2 reads ANQGSEA. With V trimmed by 4 bases and J by 3 bases, 10 bases remained unmatched. There are 15 residues in the CDR3. The full variable domain, in which reference TRBV29-1 and TRBJ2-5 provide the parts outside the CDR3, is SAVISQKPSRDICQRGTSLTIQCQVDSQVTMMFWYRQQPGQSLTLIATANQGSEATYESGFVIDKFPISRPNLTFSTLTVSNMSPEDSSIYLCSVGYSGGSKETQYFGPGTRLLVL.

The chain has TRBV4-1 and TRBJ2-1; TRBD1 matches 8 bases. Looked up from germline, CDR1 is MGHRA and CDR2 is YSYEKL. V shed 1 base, J shed 9 bases, and the junction held 5 bases outside the gene matches. The CDR3 sequence is 14 residues long. CDR3 region: CASSQADRAIEQFF. CDR3 coding DNA: TGCGCCAGCAGCCAAGCGGACAGGGCGATTGAGCAGTTCTTC.

The genes are TRBV5-1 and TRBJ1-1; 9 nucleotides agree with TRBD1. The CDR3 is 14 residues long. The germline gives CDR1 SGHRS, CDR2 YFSETQ. J was trimmed by 5 bases and V by 6 bases; bases with no gene match: 8. CDR3 region: CASTRGTGRTEAFF. CDR3 in DNA: TGCGCCAGCACCAGAGGGACAGGGAGGACTGAAGCTTTCTTT.

CDR3 loop: CSALPPSGRYYEQYF. The CDR3 DNA sequence: TGCAGTGCCCTCCCTCCTAGCGGGAGGTACTACGAGCAGTACTTC. The V gene is TRBV29-1, the J gene TRBJ2-7; 11 bases match TRBD2. The length of the CDR3 is 15 residues. Looked up from germline, CDR1 is SQVTM and CDR2 is ANQGSEA.

The V and J genes are TRBV27 and TRBJ2-5; D is possibly TRBD1 (5 bases). Trimming removed 10 bases from V and 1 base from J, with 10 bases in between. CDR3 size: 12 residues. Germline CDR1 reads MNHEY; CDR2 reads SMNVEV (reference sequence). This chain's CDR3 is CANRQTQETQYF. The CDR3 DNA reads as TGTGCCAACCGACAGACCCAAGAGACCCAGTACTTC.

This rearrangement joins TRBV11-3 to TRBJ2-7, with D perhaps matching TRBD2 (5 bases). CDR3 length: 13 amino acids. The V gene's germline CDR1 is SGHNT and CDR2 YENEEA. Trimming stripped 0 bases from V and 4 bases from J, with 7 bases between. The CDR3 sequence: CASSLDRRYEQYF. The CDR3 nucleotides are TGTGCCAGCAGCTTAGACAGGAGGTACGAGCAGTACTTC.

The chain employs TRBV19 and TRBJ1-2; D is ambiguous. The germline V gene has CDR1 LNHDA and CDR2 SQIVND (reference sequence). V lost 0 bases and J 3 bases, leaving 14 bases between the germline ends. The CDR3 loop spans 16 amino acids. The CDR3 nucleotides read TGTGCCAGTAGTATAGATTATGGGCAGGCTCACTATGGCTACACCTTC. Its protein is CASSIDYGQAHYGYTF.